This record concerns one T cell receptor (beta chain) sequence. Its cognate antigen is unknown. The sample is drawn from a study of T-cell reconstitution after alpha-beta-depleted transplantation in children. Unique molecular identifiers were built into the TCRbeta library. TCRdb passed the PCR reads through MiXCR, listing each CDR3 protein once. The data contain more than 200,000 distinct CDR3 sequences, about 24% of them singletons. Broader study findings: After transplant, high TCRbeta diversity at day 60 in some patients arose from surviving recipient T cells and thymic progenitors.

This TCR was sampled from a female patient between 2 and 10 years old who had a stem cell transplant for congenital amegakaryocytic thrombocytopenia, so the T cells may come from the graft donor. The sample consisted of PBMCs, mostly from graft donor cells, taken 360 days after TCRalphabeta/CD19-depleted stem cell transplant.

CDR3 sequence reads: CSARRPGQGEAFF. CDR3 DNA: TGCAGTGCTAGGAGGCCGGGGCAGGGTGAAGCTTTCTTT. This rearrangement joins TRBV20-1 to TRBJ1-1, with TRBD1 as a possible D gene (5 bases). The CDR3 has 13 amino acids. V lost 3 bases, J lost 7 bases, and 15 bases lay in between. From germline, CDR1 is DFQATT and CDR2 SNEGSKA (reference sequence).